These 29 T cell receptor beta chains originate from one sample sequenced in a study of response to subunit inactivated influenza vaccine. Each CDR3 protein is one row after TCRdb ran MiXCR on the RT-PCR reads. The sample carries roughly 500,000 distinct CDR3 sequences, about 15% recorded once. The source material was CD4+ T cells sorted from PBMCs, sampled less than 25 months after vaccination. Receptors originate from a man between 50 and 69 years old who received an inactivated influenza vaccine.

V is TRBV20-1 and J is TRBJ2-7, with 11 bases aligning to TRBD2. The CDR3 consists of 15 residues. Germline V gene lookup returns CDR1 DFQATT and CDR2 SNEGSKA (reference sequence). J was trimmed by 6 bases and V by 1 base; bases with no gene match: 8. CDR3 coding DNA: TGCAGTGCTAGAGTCCCGACTAGCGGGATTGGCGAGCAGTACTTC. Protein: CSARVPTSGIGEQYF.

This clonotype was picked up a small number of times. The chain couples TRBV20-1 to TRBJ1-1; D ambiguous. The CDR3 is 14 amino acids. V was pared by 1 base and J by 0 bases, with 9 bases between. Germline loops: CDR1 DFQATT, CDR2 SNEGSKA (reference sequence). CDR3 sequence: CSARVETMNTEAFF. The CDR3, as DNA: TGCAGTGCTAGAGTTGAGACCATGAACACTGAAGCTTTCTTT.

As regards this clonotype: This clone may be a read error of a much larger clone one base away. The genes are TRBV7-2 and TRBJ2-7, with D hard to call. From germline, CDR1 is SGHTA and CDR2 FQGNSA. The CDR3 totals 11 residues. The V and J ends lost 7 bases and 3 bases respectively, with 7 bases between them. This CDR3 is CASTNRYEQYF. CDR3 DNA: TGTGCCAGCACCAACCGCTACGAGCAGTACTTC.

The table lists this clonotype with a few counts. J is TRBJ2-2 and V is TRBV5-1; TRBD2 might be the D (5 bases). Trimming removed 1 base at V and 3 bases at J, with 19 bases between. The germline gives CDR1 SGHRS, CDR2 YFSETQ. This CDR3 is 18 amino acids long. Written as DNA, the CDR3 is TGCGCCAGCAGCTTGAAATTCAGGACTCAGGAATACACCGGGGAGCTGTTTTTT. This codes for CASSLKFRTQEYTGELFF.

This clonotype was found many times. The chain uses TRBV20-1 and TRBJ2-5; D unclear. CDR3 size: 12 residues. CDR1 and CDR2 (germline): DFQATT, SNEGSKA (reference sequence). Between the trimmed V and J ends, which lost 1 base and 4 bases, there was a span of 7 bases. The CDR3 is CSARVGVETQYF. The CDR3 nucleotides are TGCAGTGCTAGAGTAGGAGTAGAGACCCAGTACTTC.

The chain has TRBV20-1 and TRBJ2-7, with unresolved D. The CDR3 runs to 13 residues. Germline V gene data show CDR1 as DFQATT and CDR2 as SNEGSKA (reference sequence). Trimming shortened V by 1 base and J by 2 bases, and 9 bases separated the two germline ends. The CDR3 DNA reads as TGCAGTGCTAGAGGTACCCTACCCTACGAGCAGTACTTC. Amino acids: CSARGTLPYEQYF.

This clonotype was picked up many times. The chain recombines TRBV18 with TRBJ1-1, with D tentatively TRBD1 (6 bases). From germline, CDR1 is KGHSH and CDR2 LQKENI. CDR3 length: 13 amino acids. With 4 bases removed from V and 12 bases from J, the gap between germline ends came to 18 bases. In nucleotides, the CDR3 is TGTGCCAGCTCACGGAGACCGGACAGCCTTTCTTTCTTT. It specifies CASSRRPDSLSFF.

CDR3 loop: CASARGQGGYEQYF. CDR3 in DNA: TGTGCCAGCGCCCGGGGACAGGGGGGTTACGAGCAGTACTTC. The chain recombines TRBV6-1 with TRBJ2-7; 11 nucleotides match TRBD1. Unmatched junction bases numbered 7, after V lost 8 bases and J lost 4 bases. The germline V gene encodes CDR1 MNHNS and CDR2 SASEGT. CDR3 length: 14 residues.

This clonotype turned up a few times. The genes are TRBV12-3 or TRBV12-4 and TRBJ1-5; 9 nucleotides match TRBD1. The CDR3 totals 14 residues. The junction had 1 base not matched to a gene; V was cut back by 5 bases and J by 2 bases. CDR3 protein: CASSGDRGNQPQHF. CDR3 coding DNA: TGTGCCAGCAGTGGGGACAGGGGCAATCAGCCCCAGCATTTT.

The chain combines TRBV20-1 with TRBJ2-5; D call uncertain. V was cut by 6 bases and J by 5 bases, with 13 bases left in between. CDR1 DFQATT and CDR2 SNEGSKA come from the germline V gene (reference sequence). CDR3 length: 12 amino acids. The chain's CDR3 is CSALTRAETQYF. The CDR3 DNA sequence: TGCAGTGCCCTGACCCGCGCTGAGACCCAGTACTTC.

This clonotype was detected only a few times. The chain carries TRBV20-1 and TRBJ2-5; 7 bases match TRBD2. Trimming at V came to 0 bases and at J to 0 bases, leaving 7 bases not matched to a gene. Germline assignment: CDR1 DFQATT and CDR2 SNEGSKA (reference sequence). The CDR3 is made up of 16 amino acids. CDR3 coding DNA: TGCAGTGCTAGAGATTCTAGCGGAGGGTACCAAGAGACCCAGTACTTC. As protein: CSARDSSGGYQETQYF.

The rearrangement joins TRBV20-1 to TRBJ2-1; no reliable D call. The V gene lost 6 bases and the J gene lost 0 bases, with 15 bases spanning the gap. CDR1 is DFQATT, CDR2 SNEGSKA, per germline (reference sequence). The CDR3 contains 15 residues. CDR3 sequence (DNA): TGCAGTGCGCCGACTCTCCTGAGCTCCTACAATGAGCAGTTCTTC. Its translation is CSAPTLLSSYNEQFF.

This chain connects TRBV6-2 or TRBV6-3 to TRBJ2-5; 7 bases align to TRBD1. This CDR3 has 16 amino acids. V lost 7 bases, J lost 2 bases, and 13 bases stayed unmatched. Looked up from germline, CDR1 is MNHEY and CDR2 is SVGEGT. CDR3 residues: CASTRRRQGLQETQYF. In DNA form, the CDR3 reads TGTGCCAGCACCCGGCGGCGACAGGGCCTTCAAGAGACCCAGTACTTC.

This clonotype was seen more than once but under ten times. The CDR3, as DNA: TGTGCCAGCAGTTATGTTGGGGACCCACGCCTCGGGGAGCAGTTCTTC. Translation gives CASSYVGDPRLGEQFF. The chain recombines TRBV6-2 or TRBV6-3 with TRBJ2-1; D is perhaps TRBD1 or TRBD2 (5 bases each). Trimming shortened V by 3 bases and J by 10 bases, and 22 bases separated the two germline ends. The CDR3 loop spans 16 amino acids. Germline lookup yields CDR1 MNHEY and CDR2 SVGEGT.

This chain links TRBV28 with TRBJ2-1; D not certain. V lost 6 bases to trimming and J lost 10 bases, with 10 bases between them. CDR1 is MDHEN, CDR2 SYDVKM, per germline. CDR3 length equals 11 residues. The DNA of the CDR3 is TGTGCCAGCAGCCCGTTAAGGGAGCAGTTCTTC. Residues: CASSPLREQFF.

This clonotype was seen a handful of times. The chain recombines TRBV6-2 or TRBV6-3 with TRBJ1-6; D might be TRBD1 (6 bases). Germline CDR1 MNHEY, CDR2 SVGEGT. V was trimmed by 5 bases and J by 5 bases, leaving 19 bases between them. This CDR3 is built from 17 residues. CDR3 in DNA: TGTGCCAGCAGTCCCCGGGACGGAAGGGGGAATAATTCACCCCTCCACTTT. This gives the protein CASSPRDGRGNNSPLHF.

This clonotype was observed a few times. The chain combines TRBV20-1 with TRBJ2-3, with TRBD2 matching over 8 bases. The germline CDR1 and CDR2 sequences are DFQATT and SNEGSKA (reference sequence). The CDR3 is made up of 15 amino acids. After removal of 3 bases from V and 1 base from J, the junction contained 6 bases not matched to a gene. The chain's CDR3 is CSASRGGGRTDTQYF. The CDR3 bases are TGCAGTGCTAGCAGGGGCGGGGGGCGCACAGATACGCAGTATTTT.

The gene calls are TRBV6-1 and TRBJ2-2, with unresolved D. The CDR3 runs to 14 residues. Germline assignment: CDR1 MNHNS and CDR2 SASEGT. Trimming stripped 6 bases from V and 5 bases from J, with 13 bases between. This CDR3 reads CASRERPRTGELFF. Here the CDR3 DNA reads TGTGCCAGCAGGGAGAGGCCCCGGACCGGGGAGCTGTTTTTT.

The V call is TRBV10-3, the J call TRBJ2-7; TRBD2 aligns across 9 bases. V lost 7 bases, J lost 6 bases, and 10 bases stayed unmatched. This CDR3 comprises 14 residues. CDR1 and CDR2 from the germline V gene are ENHRY and SYGVKD. The DNA for the CDR3 is TGTGCCATCACTAATAGCGGGAGTTCGGGCGAGCAGTACTTC. Protein product: CAITNSGSSGEQYF.

This chain joins TRBV29-1 and TRBJ1-1, with D possibly TRBD1 on 5 matching bases. Between the trimmed V and J ends, which lost 7 bases and 5 bases, there was a span of 17 bases. Germline V CDR1 and CDR2: SQVTM, ANQGSEA. This CDR3 is 13 amino acids long. The CDR3: CSASSGSQTEAFF. CDR3 nucleotides: TGCAGCGCAAGTTCAGGGAGTCAGACTGAAGCTTTCTTT.

This clonotype was seen repeatedly, ten times or more. The chain links TRBV27 to TRBJ1-1; a weak D match, TRBD1 (5 bases). V was trimmed by 7 bases and J by 5 bases, leaving 14 bases between them. CDR1 and CDR2 (germline): MNHEY, SMNVEV (reference sequence). The CDR3 extends over 13 amino acids. The CDR3 sequence: CASTGRVGTEAFF. CDR3 nucleotides: TGTGCCAGCACTGGCAGGGTTGGGACTGAAGCTTTCTTT.

This rearrangement joins TRBV10-3 to TRBJ2-3; maybe TRBD2 (5 bases). In germline, CDR1 is ENHRY, CDR2 SYGVKD. V lost 0 bases to trimming and J lost 1 base, with 8 bases between them. The CDR3 covers 15 residues. Here the CDR3 reads CAISESRDGTDTQYF. The DNA of the CDR3 is TGTGCCATCAGTGAGTCGAGGGATGGCACAGATACGCAGTATTTT.

This clonotype was recorded a few times. V and J are TRBV20-1 and TRBJ2-1; TRBD1 aligns across 9 bases. The CDR3 spans 16 residues. Germline V gene data show CDR1 as DFQATT and CDR2 as SNEGSKA (reference sequence). J gave up 3 bases and V 4 bases, and 10 bases lay outside the gene matches. This CDR3 reads CSANLRTGVFYNEQFF. The CDR3 bases are TGCAGTGCTAACCTCCGGACAGGGGTCTTCTACAATGAGCAGTTCTTC.

This clonotype was seen at least ten times. This chain links TRBV3-1 with TRBJ1-1, with a weak D call TRBD1 (5 bases). The germline V and J ends were trimmed by 8 bases and 3 bases, with 10 bases remaining between them. CDR1 is LGHDT and CDR2 is YNNKEL in the germline V gene (reference sequence). CDR3 length equals 12 residues. This CDR3 reads CASGRGDTEAFF. The CDR3 nucleotides read TGTGCCAGCGGGCGGGGGGACACTGAAGCTTTCTTT.

V gene TRBV10-3 combines with J gene TRBJ2-7; D gene unclear. This CDR3 spans 15 amino acids. Per the germline V gene, CDR1 is ENHRY and CDR2 is SYGVKD. Trimming shortened V by 11 bases and J by 0 bases, and 20 bases separated the two germline ends. CDR3 coding DNA: TGTGCCTCGACTCCGTTTAGCAGTCCCTCCTACGAGCAGTACTTC. As protein: CASTPFSSPSYEQYF.

This clonotype appeared a few times. The chain uses TRBV5-1 and TRBJ2-7, with D possibly being TRBD1 (5 bases). Germline CDR1 reads SGHRS; CDR2 reads YFSETQ. V lost 0 bases and J 5 bases, leaving 18 bases between the germline ends. The CDR3 length is 16 residues. CDR3 in amino acids: CASSLDSPRVAHEQYF. DNA for the CDR3: TGCGCCAGCAGCTTGGATTCCCCCAGGGTAGCACACGAGCAGTACTTC.

This clonotype was picked up a small number of times. The J gene is TRBJ2-6, the V gene TRBV29-1; no reliable D call. The CDR3 contains 15 residues. CDR1 and CDR2 (germline): SQVTM, ANQGSEA. The CDR3 DNA is TGCAGTTATTCAAACCAGATCTCTGGGGCCAACGTCCTGACTTTC. It specifies CSYSNQISGANVLTF.

This clonotype was counted between two and nine times. The V call is TRBV12-3 or TRBV12-4, the J call TRBJ2-3; tentative D call: TRBD2 (5 bases). Between the trimmed V and J ends, which lost 6 bases and 0 bases, there was a span of 13 bases. This CDR3 has 15 residues. CDR3 DNA sequence: TGTGCCAGCAGCCCGCGGGCCCATAGCACAGATACGCAGTATTTT. Translation gives CASSPRAHSTDTQYF.

This clonotype was seen more than once but under ten times. The chain employs TRBV12-3 or TRBV12-4 and TRBJ1-4, with TRBD1 identical over 10 bases. The CDR3 has 16 amino acids. V gave up 5 bases and J gave up 5 bases; unmatched junction bases: 8. The CDR3 reads CASSLLPGQGNEKLFF. The CDR3 nucleotides are TGTGCCAGCAGTCTCCTCCCGGGACAGGGGAATGAAAAACTGTTTTTT.